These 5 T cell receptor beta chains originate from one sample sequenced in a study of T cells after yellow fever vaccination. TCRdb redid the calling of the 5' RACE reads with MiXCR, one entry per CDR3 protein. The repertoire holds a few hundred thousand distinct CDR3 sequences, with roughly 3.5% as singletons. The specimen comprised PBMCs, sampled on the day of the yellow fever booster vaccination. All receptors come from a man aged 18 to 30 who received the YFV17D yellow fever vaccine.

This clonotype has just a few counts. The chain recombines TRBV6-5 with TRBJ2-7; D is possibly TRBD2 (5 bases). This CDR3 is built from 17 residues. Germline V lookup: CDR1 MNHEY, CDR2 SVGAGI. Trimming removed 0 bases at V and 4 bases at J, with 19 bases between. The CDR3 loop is CASSYSTVCKRNYEQYV. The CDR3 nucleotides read TGTGCCAGCAGTTACTCGACGGTGTGCAAGCGGAATTACGAGCAGTACGTC.

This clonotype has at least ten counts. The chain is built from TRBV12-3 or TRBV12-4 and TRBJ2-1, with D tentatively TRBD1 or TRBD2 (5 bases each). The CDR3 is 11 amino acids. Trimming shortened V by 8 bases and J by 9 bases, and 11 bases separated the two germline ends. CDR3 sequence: CASLSGTEQFF. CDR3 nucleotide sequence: TGTGCCAGCTTGTCGGGGACTGAGCAGTTCTTC.

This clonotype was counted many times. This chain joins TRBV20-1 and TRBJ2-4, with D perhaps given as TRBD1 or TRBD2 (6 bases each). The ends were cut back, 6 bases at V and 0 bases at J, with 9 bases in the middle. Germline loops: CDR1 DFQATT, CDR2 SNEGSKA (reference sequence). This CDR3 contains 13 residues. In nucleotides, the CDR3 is TGCAGTGCCGAGGGGGGAGCCAAAAACATTCAGTACTTC. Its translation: CSAEGGAKNIQYF.

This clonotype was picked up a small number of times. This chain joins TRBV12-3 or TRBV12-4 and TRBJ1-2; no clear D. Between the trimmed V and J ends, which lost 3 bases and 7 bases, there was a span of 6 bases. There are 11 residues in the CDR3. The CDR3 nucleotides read TGTGCCAGCAGTTTGGCTCTTGGCTACACCTTC. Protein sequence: CASSLALGYTF.

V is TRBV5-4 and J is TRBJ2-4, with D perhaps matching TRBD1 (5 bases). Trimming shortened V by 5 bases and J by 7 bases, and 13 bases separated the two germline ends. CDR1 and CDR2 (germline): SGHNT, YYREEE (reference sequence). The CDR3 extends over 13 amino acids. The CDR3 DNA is TGTGCCAGCAGGACCGGCGACAGTAACATTCAGTACTTC. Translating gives CASRTGDSNIQYF.